Listed below are T cell receptor beta chains from one sample, sequenced in a study of T cells in Graves' hyperthyroidism and ophthalmopathy. One entry per CDR3 protein results from TCRdb running MiXCR on the multiplex PCR reads. Of about 520,000 distinct CDR3 sequences listed, approximately 25% were seen once; the top ten hold about 10%. The sequenced sample was blood. These receptors came from a woman aged 25-40 years with Graves' ophthalmopathy. Each CDR3 is given with its conserved first and last residue.

>TRBJ2-3|TRBV20-1
CSAVPDDFTDTQYF
>TRBJ2-7|TRBV29-1
CSVRGTGLSSYEQYF
>TRBJ2-7|TRBV11-2
CASSSPPGRTVGYEQYF
>TRBJ1-3|TRBV18
CASSLGTPDSGNTIYF
>TRBJ2-7|TRBV18
CASSPPGGVYYEQYF
>TRBJ2-7|TRBV6-1
CASKRSGNYEQYF
>TRBJ2-5|TRBV11-2
CASSLAGQGRETQYF
>TRBJ2-5|TRBV2
CASSEWGSGGADETQYF
>TRBJ1-5|TRBV15
CATSRGGRGSQPQHF
>TRBJ2-3|TRBV6-5
CASIKGQGTSVTDTQYF
>TRBJ2-5|TRBV6-1
CASSDNLAGYETQYF
>TRBJ2-7|TRBV7-9
CASSLQGDYEQYF
>TRBJ2-7|TRBV6-1
CASSGQGAPGQYF
>TRBJ1-2|TRBV5-1
CASSPRGAGGLNYGYTF
>TRBJ1-5|TRBV6-1
CASTFYSNQPQHF
>TRBJ2-7|TRBV11-2
CASSQTGFEQYF
>TRBJ2-2|TRBV6-5
CASLNTGGAGRELFF
>TRBJ2-7|TRBV6-1
CASSPNPDRGTYEQYF
>TRBJ2-7|TRBV7-9
CASSGSGNEQYF
>TRBJ1-2|TRBV7-2
CASSVRRDRGYGYTF
>TRBJ2-7|TRBV5-1
CASSPSGYQTYEQYF
>TRBJ1-3|TRBV12-3/TRBV12-4
CASSTTRNTIYF
>TRBJ1-1|TRBV6-1
CASRGQNTEAFF
>TRBJ1-2|TRBV7-9
CASSLPDRNYGYSF
>TRBJ1-3|TRBV6-5
CASSYGAGSSGNTIYF
>TRBJ2-7|TRBV12-3/TRBV12-4
CASRVAGGHEQYF
>TRBJ1-1|TRBV6-5
CASSYSNTEAFF
>TRBJ1-1|TRBV19
CASSIDSTGATEAFF
>TRBJ1-2|TRBV6-5
CASSYSSKGGYTF
>TRBJ2-2|TRBV29-1
CSVEGGEGYTGELFF
>TRBJ2-5|TRBV30
CAWSRQFQETQYF
>TRBJ1-2|TRBV20-1
CSARDQGTGDYGYTF
>TRBJ1-2|TRBV6-2/TRBV6-3
CASSYFLQGGYGYTF